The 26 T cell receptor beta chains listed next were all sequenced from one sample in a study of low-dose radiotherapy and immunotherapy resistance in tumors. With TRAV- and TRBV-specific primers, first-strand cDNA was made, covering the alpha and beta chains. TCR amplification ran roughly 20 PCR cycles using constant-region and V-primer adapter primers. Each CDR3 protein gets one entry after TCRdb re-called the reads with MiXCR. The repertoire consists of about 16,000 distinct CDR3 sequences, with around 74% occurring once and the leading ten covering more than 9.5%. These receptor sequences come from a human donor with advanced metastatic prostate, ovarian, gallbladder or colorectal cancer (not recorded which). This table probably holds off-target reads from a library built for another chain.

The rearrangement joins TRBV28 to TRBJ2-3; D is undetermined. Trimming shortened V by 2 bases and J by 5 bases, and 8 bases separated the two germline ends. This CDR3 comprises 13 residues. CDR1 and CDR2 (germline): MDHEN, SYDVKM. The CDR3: CASSLQIRDTQYF. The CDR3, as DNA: TGTGCCAGCAGTTTACAGATCCGAGATACGCAGTATTTT.

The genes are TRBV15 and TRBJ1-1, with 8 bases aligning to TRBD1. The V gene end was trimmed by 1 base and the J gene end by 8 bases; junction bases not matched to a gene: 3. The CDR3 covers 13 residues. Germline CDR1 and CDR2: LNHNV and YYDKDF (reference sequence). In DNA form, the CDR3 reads TGTGCCACCAGCAGAGCTCGGACAGGGGAAGCTTTCTTT. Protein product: CATSRARTGEAFF.

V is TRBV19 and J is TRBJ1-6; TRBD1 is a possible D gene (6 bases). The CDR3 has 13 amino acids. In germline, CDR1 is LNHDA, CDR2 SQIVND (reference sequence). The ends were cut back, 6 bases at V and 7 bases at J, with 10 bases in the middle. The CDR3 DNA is TGTGCCAGTAGGACGGACAGCAATTCACCCCTCCACTTT. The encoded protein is CASRTDSNSPLHF.

The CDR3 loop is CASSTPRQVREGYTF. As DNA, the CDR3 is TGTGCCAGCAGTACGCCCAGACAGGTCCGGGAGGGCTACACCTTC. The chain carries TRBV6-2 or TRBV6-3 and TRBJ1-2, with TRBD1 as a possible D gene (6 bases). The CDR3 is 15 amino acids. With 5 bases removed from V and 8 bases from J, the gap between germline ends came to 21 bases. CDR1 and CDR2 (germline): MNHEY, SVGEGT.

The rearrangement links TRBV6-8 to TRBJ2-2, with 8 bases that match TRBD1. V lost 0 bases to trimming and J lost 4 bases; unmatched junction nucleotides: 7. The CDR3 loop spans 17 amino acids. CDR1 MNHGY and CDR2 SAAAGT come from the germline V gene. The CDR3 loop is CASSYSSQGAPTGELFF. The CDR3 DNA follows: TGTGCCAGCAGTTACTCGAGTCAGGGGGCGCCCACCGGGGAGCTGTTTTTT.

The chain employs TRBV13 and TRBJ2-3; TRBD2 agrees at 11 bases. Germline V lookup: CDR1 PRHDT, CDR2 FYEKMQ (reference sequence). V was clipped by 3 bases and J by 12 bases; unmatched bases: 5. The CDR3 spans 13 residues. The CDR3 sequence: CASSLTSGASQYF. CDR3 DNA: TGTGCCAGCAGCTTGACTAGCGGGGCGAGTCAGTATTTT.

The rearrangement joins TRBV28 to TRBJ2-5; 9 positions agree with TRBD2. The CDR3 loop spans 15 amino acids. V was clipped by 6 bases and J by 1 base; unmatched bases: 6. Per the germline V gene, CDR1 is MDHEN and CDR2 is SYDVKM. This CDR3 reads CASSLVRGGQETQYF. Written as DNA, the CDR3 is TGTGCCAGCAGCTTAGTGCGGGGGGGCCAAGAGACCCAGTACTTC.

CDR3 sequence: CASIRAFSTDTQYF. The CDR3 DNA reads TGTGCCAGCATCCGGGCCTTCAGCACAGATACGCAGTATTTT. The chain couples TRBV6-2 or TRBV6-3 to TRBJ2-3; no clear D gene. CDR3 size: 14 residues. Germline-derived CDR1 and CDR2 are MNHEY and SVGEGT. The V end lost 7 bases, the J end lost 0 bases, and 11 bases lay between the germline ends.

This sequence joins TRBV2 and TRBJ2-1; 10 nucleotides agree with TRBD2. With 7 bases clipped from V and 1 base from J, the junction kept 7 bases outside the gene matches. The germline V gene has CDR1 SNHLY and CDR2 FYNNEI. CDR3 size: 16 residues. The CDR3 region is CASIPSSGGSYNEQFF. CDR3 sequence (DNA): TGTGCCAGCATACCCTCTAGCGGGGGTTCCTACAATGAGCAGTTCTTC.

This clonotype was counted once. The CDR3 DNA reads as TGCGCCAGCAGCTTGGAGGGCGGCCGAGATCAGCCCCAGCATTTT. It encodes CASSLEGGRDQPQHF. The chain couples TRBV5-1 to TRBJ1-5; D gene ambiguous. Per the germline V gene, CDR1 is SGHRS and CDR2 is YFSETQ. CDR3 size: 15 residues. V lost 0 bases, J lost 5 bases, and 12 bases lay in between.

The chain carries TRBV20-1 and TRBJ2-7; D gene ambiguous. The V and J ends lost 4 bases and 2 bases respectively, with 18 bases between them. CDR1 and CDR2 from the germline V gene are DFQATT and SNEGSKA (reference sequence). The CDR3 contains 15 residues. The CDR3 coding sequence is TGCAGTGCTATCTCCCGGCATATTAACACCTACGAGCAGTACTTC. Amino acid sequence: CSAISRHINTYEQYF.

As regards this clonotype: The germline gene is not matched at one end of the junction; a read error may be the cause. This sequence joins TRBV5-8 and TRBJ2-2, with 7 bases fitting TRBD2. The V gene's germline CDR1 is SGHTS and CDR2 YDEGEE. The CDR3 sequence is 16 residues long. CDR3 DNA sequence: TGCGCCAGCAAACACGGACGGGGGGTGAACACCGGGGAGCTGTTTTTT. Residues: CASKHGRGVNTGELFF.

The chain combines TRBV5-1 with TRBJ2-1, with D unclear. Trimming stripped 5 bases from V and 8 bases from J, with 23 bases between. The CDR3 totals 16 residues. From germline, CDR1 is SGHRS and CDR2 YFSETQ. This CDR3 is CASSSPRLVLVDEQFF. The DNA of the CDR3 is TGCGCCAGCAGTTCACCGCGGCTAGTTTTGGTCGATGAGCAGTTCTTC.

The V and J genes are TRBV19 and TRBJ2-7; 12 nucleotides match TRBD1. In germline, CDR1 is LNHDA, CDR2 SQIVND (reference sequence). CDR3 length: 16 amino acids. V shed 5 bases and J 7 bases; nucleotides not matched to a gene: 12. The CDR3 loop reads CASSARDRGPGGEQYF. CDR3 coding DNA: TGTGCCAGTAGTGCCCGGGACAGGGGGCCAGGTGGGGAGCAGTACTTC.

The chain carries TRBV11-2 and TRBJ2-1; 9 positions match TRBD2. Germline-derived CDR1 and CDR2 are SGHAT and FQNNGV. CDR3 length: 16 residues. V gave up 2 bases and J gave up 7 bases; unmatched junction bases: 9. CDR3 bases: TGTGCCAGCAGCTTAAGCGCGGGAGGGGGGGGGAATGAGCAGTTCTTC. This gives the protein CASSLSAGGGGNEQFF.

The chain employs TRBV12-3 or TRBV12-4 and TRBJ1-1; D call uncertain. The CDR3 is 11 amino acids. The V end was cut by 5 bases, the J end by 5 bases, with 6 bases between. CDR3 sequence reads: CASSRRTEAFF. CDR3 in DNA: TGTGCCAGCAGTCGTAGAACTGAAGCTTTCTTT.

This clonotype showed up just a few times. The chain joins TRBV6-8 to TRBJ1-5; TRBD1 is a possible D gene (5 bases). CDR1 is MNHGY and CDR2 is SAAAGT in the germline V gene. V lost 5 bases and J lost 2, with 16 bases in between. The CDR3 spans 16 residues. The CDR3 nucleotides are TGTGCCAGCAGTCCTTCCAGGGCGGCAGGCAATCAGCCCCAGCATTTT. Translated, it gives CASSPSRAAGNQPQHF.

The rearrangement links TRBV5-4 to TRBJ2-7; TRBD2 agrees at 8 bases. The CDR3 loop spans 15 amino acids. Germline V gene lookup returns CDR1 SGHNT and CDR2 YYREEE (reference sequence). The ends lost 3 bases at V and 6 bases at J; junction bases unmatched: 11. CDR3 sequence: CASSSSETSGPEQYF. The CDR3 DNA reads TGTGCCAGCAGCTCGTCGGAAACTAGCGGACCCGAGCAGTACTTC.

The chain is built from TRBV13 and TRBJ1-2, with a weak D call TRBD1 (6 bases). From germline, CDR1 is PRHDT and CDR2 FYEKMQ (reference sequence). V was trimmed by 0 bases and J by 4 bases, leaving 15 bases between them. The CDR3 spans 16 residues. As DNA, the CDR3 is TGTGCCAGCAGCTTAGGCCGAGGCAGGGGTGGCTATGGCTACACCTTC. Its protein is CASSLGRGRGGYGYTF.

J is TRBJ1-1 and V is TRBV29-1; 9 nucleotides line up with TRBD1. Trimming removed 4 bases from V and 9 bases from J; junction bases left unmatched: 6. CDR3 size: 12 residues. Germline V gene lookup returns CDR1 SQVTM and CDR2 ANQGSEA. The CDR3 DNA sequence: TGCAGCGTTGGACAGGGGGAAGGAAAAGCTTTCTTT. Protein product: CSVGQGEGKAFF.

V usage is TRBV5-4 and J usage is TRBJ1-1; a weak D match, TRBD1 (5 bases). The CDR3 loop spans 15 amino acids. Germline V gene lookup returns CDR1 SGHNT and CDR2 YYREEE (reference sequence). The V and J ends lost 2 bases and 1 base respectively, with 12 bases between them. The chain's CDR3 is CASSLGPRGNTEAFF. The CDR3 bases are TGTGCCAGCAGCTTAGGCCCGAGGGGGAACACTGAAGCTTTCTTT.

CDR3 nucleotide sequence: TGCAGCGTTGGGGACTCCTCCTACGAGCAGTACTTC. Its protein product is CSVGDSSYEQYF. The rearrangement joins TRBV29-1 to TRBJ2-7; maybe TRBD2 (6 bases). Germline CDR1 SQVTM, CDR2 ANQGSEA. V dropped 4 bases and J dropped 0 bases, with 7 bases sitting between them. This CDR3 has 12 amino acids.

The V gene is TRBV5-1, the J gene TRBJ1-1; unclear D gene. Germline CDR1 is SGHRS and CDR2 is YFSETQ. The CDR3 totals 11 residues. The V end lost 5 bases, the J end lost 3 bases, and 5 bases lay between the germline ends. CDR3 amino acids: CASRGDTEAFF. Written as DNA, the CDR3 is TGCGCCAGCAGGGGTGACACTGAAGCTTTCTTT.

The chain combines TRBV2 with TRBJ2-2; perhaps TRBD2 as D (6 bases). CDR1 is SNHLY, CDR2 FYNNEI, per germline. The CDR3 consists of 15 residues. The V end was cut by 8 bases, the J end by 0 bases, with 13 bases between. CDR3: CASRRGPANTGELFF. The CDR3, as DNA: TGTGCCAGCCGGCGGGGACCCGCGAACACCGGGGAGCTGTTTTTT. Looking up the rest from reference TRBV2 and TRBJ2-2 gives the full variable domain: EPEVTQTPSHQVTQMGQEVILRCVPISNHLYFYWYRQILGQKVEFLVSFYNNEISEKSEIFDDQFSVERPDGSNFTLKIRSTKLEDSAMYFCASRRGPANTGELFFGEGSRLTVL.

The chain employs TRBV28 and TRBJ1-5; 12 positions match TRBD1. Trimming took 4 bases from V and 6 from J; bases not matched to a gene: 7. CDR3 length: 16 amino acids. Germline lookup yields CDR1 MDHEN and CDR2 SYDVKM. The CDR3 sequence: CASSSPGTGGVQPQHF. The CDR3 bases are TGTGCCAGCAGTTCCCCCGGGACAGGGGGCGTTCAGCCCCAGCATTTT.

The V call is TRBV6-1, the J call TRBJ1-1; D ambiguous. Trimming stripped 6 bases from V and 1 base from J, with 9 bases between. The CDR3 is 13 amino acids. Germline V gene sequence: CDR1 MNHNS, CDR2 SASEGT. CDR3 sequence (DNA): TGTGCCAGCAGCCCAGGACGGAACACTGAAGCTTTCTTT. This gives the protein CASSPGRNTEAFF.